This T cell receptor beta chain comes out of a study of T cell responses to AZD1222 COVID-19 vaccine. Study background: Second-dose schedules of about 4 or about 12 weeks were combined.

The ends were cut back, 7 bases at V and 9 bases at J, with 16 bases in the middle. There are 14 residues in the CDR3. From germline, CDR1 is SNHLY and CDR2 FYNNEI. Method: immunoSEQ multiplex PCR; TCRdb's copy keeps in-frame clones and lacks some. The table shows 95,000 to 150,000 clones, with approximately 90% occurring only once. On this clone: Its antigen is still unknown.

Study findings and constraints: Scientists sampled the repertoires only once the peak T cell response had passed. Researchers report vaccine-associated CD4 TCRs spanning spike, with dominance at 160-218 and 743-854. Only a handful of individuals given AZD1222 were seropositive at baseline.

The TCR sequence derives from an adult in good health. This sequence joins TRBV2 and TRBJ1-6, with unresolved D. The sequencing here drew on peripheral blood, taken on day 0 of AZD1222 vaccination. The CDR3 bases are TGTGCCAGCATCCCCGGGTCAGCCGGTTCACCCCTCCACTTT. Translation: CASIPGSAGSPLHF.